Listed below are T cell receptor beta chains from one sample, sequenced in a study of cytomegalovirus exposure and HLA in healthy donors. Profiled with immunoSEQ multiplex PCR; TCRdb holds only in-frame clones, not every one. The sample lists about 200,000 clones, approximately 80% occurring once. Input material: PBMCs. Receptor source: a man aged 35 to 55 in good health and CMV-seropositive. CDR3s include the opening cysteine and the closing phenylalanine or tryptophan. Where a row states a size, it is once, few, many or the class of an expanded clone; other rows omit it.

11,TRBV7-9,.,.,CASSLESEQYF
14,TRBV6-5,TRBJ1-1,.,CASRQVRMNTEAFF
14,TRBV7-3,TRBJ1-6,.,CASSLMQGGSPLHF
12,TRBV6-6,TRBJ2-7,.,CAITSGSYEQYF
14,TRBV2,TRBJ1-1,.,CASSPRTMNTEAFF
14,TRBV2,TRBJ2-7,.,CASSGQGAPYEQYF
12,TRBV7-9,TRBJ1-1,.,CSSSLVDRERTF
18,TRBV7-3,TRBJ1-1,.,CASSCLIGVGQMNTEAFF
16,TRBV9,TRBJ2-2,.,CASSVGVTGSTGELFF
15,TRBV4-1,TRBJ1-6,.,CASSQAQGVGSPLHF
17,TRBV28,TRBJ2-3,.,CASSLRQGGGSTDTQYF
16,TRBV4-2,TRBJ2-1,few,CASSQDISGTYNEQFF
12,TRBV7-9,TRBJ2-7,.,CASSLTEYEQYF